The 28 T cell receptor beta chains below all came from one sample that was sequenced in a study of response to subunit inactivated influenza vaccine. A single record per CDR3 protein comes from TCRdb applying MiXCR to the RT-PCR reads. The table shows under 500,000 distinct CDR3 sequences, with approximately 11% occurring only once. The sequencing used PBMCs from blood, collected around seven weeks after vaccination. Source of these receptors: a man over 45 who received an inactivated influenza vaccine.

The chain uses TRBV10-3 and TRBJ2-7, with 8 positions matching TRBD2. The ends lost 4 bases at V and 6 bases at J; junction bases unmatched: 11. CDR1 and CDR2 from the germline V gene are ENHRY and SYGVKD. This CDR3 has 15 residues. DNA for the CDR3: TGTGCCATCAGTGGGAAAGCGGGAGTCGGCAGCGAGCAGTACTTC. Translated, it gives CAISGKAGVGSEQYF.

The table lists this clonotype with a few counts. The J gene is TRBJ2-5, the V gene TRBV28, with TRBD1 matching 10 bases. CDR3 size: 14 residues. CDR1 is MDHEN and CDR2 is SYDVKM in the germline V gene. The J segment lost 4 bases and the V segment lost 6 bases, leaving 5 bases of the junction unmatched. Written as DNA, the CDR3 is TGTGCCAGCAGCCGAAGGGACAGGGGAGAGACCCAGTACTTC. Translating gives CASSRRDRGETQYF.

The chain combines TRBV6-5 with TRBJ2-1; D is uncertain. CDR1 and CDR2 from the germline V gene are MNHEY and SVGAGI. CDR3 length: 13 amino acids. Trimming removed 6 bases from V and 8 bases from J, with 14 bases in between. CDR3 sequence (DNA): TGTGCCAGCAGCTTAGACCATGGGTATGAGCAGTTCTTC. Translation: CASSLDHGYEQFF.

This sequence joins TRBV11-2 and TRBJ2-3; D is perhaps TRBD1 or TRBD2 (5 bases each). The CDR3 sequence is 15 residues long. Per the germline V gene, CDR1 is SGHAT and CDR2 is FQNNGV. Trimming took off 1 base at V and 4 bases at J, with 12 bases between the two ends. The CDR3 DNA sequence: TGTGCCAGCAGCTTAGTGACGCAGGGAGCAGATACGCAGTATTTT. Translation gives CASSLVTQGADTQYF.

The sample holds many counts of this clonotype. This chain uses TRBV5-8 with TRBJ1-1; possible D gene TRBD1, 6 bases. The CDR3 covers 14 residues. Trimming removed 4 bases at V and 6 bases at J, with 16 bases between. Germline assignment: CDR1 SGHTS and CDR2 YDEGEE. CDR3 protein: CASSQIYRVPEAFF. In DNA, the CDR3 is TGTGCCAGCAGCCAGATATACAGGGTGCCTGAAGCTTTCTTT.

This clonotype turned up a few times. The chain recombines TRBV4-3 with TRBJ2-1; 7 positions agree with TRBD2. Germline CDR1 reads LGHNA; CDR2 reads YSLEER. Trimming took 0 bases from V and 1 from J; bases not matched to a gene: 12. The CDR3 is 19 amino acids. The CDR3 spells CASSQDVAGATRSYNEQFF. The DNA of the CDR3 is TGCGCCAGCAGCCAAGATGTTGCGGGAGCCACCAGGTCCTACAATGAGCAGTTCTTC.

This clonotype was seen repeatedly, ten times or more. This chain joins TRBV4-1 and TRBJ2-1; D unclear. Germline lookup yields CDR1 MGHRA and CDR2 YSYEKL. Trimming stripped 1 base from V and 1 base from J, with 5 bases between. This CDR3 has 14 amino acids. Here the CDR3 reads CASSQGRSYNEQFF. Here the CDR3 DNA reads TGCGCCAGCAGCCAAGGACGTTCCTACAATGAGCAGTTCTTC.

This clonotype was counted ten times or more. The rearrangement joins TRBV20-1 to TRBJ2-6; possible D gene TRBD2, 5 bases. Germline lookup yields CDR1 DFQATT and CDR2 SNEGSKA (reference sequence). This CDR3 comprises 16 residues. Trimming left V 2 bases short and J 0 bases short, with 11 bases between. CDR3 DNA: TGCAGTGCTAGATCCGAGGACTTCTCTGGGGCCAACGTCCTGACTTTC. Translated, it gives CSARSEDFSGANVLTF.

This clonotype was picked up many times. The chain has TRBV5-1 and TRBJ2-7; perhaps D is TRBD1 or TRBD2 (5 bases each). The V and J ends lost 4 bases and 5 bases respectively, with 19 bases between them. Germline V lookup: CDR1 SGHRS, CDR2 YFSETQ. The CDR3 spans 15 residues. The CDR3 here is CASSRIRVGTDEQYF. The CDR3 region has the DNA TGCGCCAGCAGCCGGATCAGGGTCGGGACCGACGAGCAGTACTTC.

CDR3 DNA: TGTGCCAGCAGCTTACCCTGGCGGGAGCAGTACTTC. The encoded protein is CASSLPWREQYF. The J gene is TRBJ2-7, the V gene TRBV7-2; unclear D gene. Germline CDR1 SGHTA, CDR2 FQGNSA. This CDR3 has 12 residues. Deletions cut 2 bases from V and 7 bases from J, with 9 bases between.

This clonotype was recorded a few times. Germline and junction disagree at one end, which may indicate a read error. This chain joins TRBV27 and TRBJ2-7; 8 nucleotides line up with TRBD1. The V gene's germline CDR1 is MNHEY and CDR2 SMNVEV (reference sequence). This CDR3 is built from 14 residues. CDR3 region: CASRTGTGSNEQYF. Written as DNA, the CDR3 is TGTGCCAGTAGGACCGGGACAGGCTCCAACGAGCAGTACTTC.

This clonotype was recorded a few times. V gene TRBV11-2 combines with J gene TRBJ1-4; TRBD1 might be the D (5 bases). CDR3 length: 16 residues. Trimming left V 5 bases short and J 3 bases short, with 16 bases between. From germline, CDR1 is SGHAT and CDR2 FQNNGV. The CDR3 region has the DNA TGTGCCAGCAGCCAACACGGAACAGGATCTAATGAAAAACTGTTTTTT. Protein: CASSQHGTGSNEKLFF.

This clonotype was seen a handful of times. The chain employs TRBV5-1 and TRBJ2-2, with D unclear. V gave up 0 bases and J gave up 7 bases, with 10 bases separating them. This CDR3 spans 14 amino acids. Germline V lookup: CDR1 SGHRS, CDR2 YFSETQ. The CDR3 spells CASSLDRPVGELFF. The CDR3 nucleotides read TGCGCCAGCAGCTTGGACCGCCCTGTCGGGGAGCTGTTTTTT.

This clonotype was counted between two and nine times. The gene calls are TRBV5-6 and TRBJ1-4; D is undetermined. Trimming removed 0 bases at V and 5 bases at J, with 5 bases between. The CDR3 spans 13 residues. CDR1 is SGHDT and CDR2 is YYEEEE in the germline V gene. The CDR3 loop is CASSLVGNEKLFF. CDR3 DNA: TGTGCCAGCAGCTTGGTCGGGAATGAAAAACTGTTTTTT.

This clonotype appeared a few times. This sequence joins TRBV12-3 or TRBV12-4 and TRBJ1-5, with 7 bases aligning to TRBD1. The junction had 4 bases not matched to a gene; V was cut back by 5 bases and J by 0 bases. The CDR3 runs to 15 residues. DNA for the CDR3: TGTGCCAGCAGTCCCGGGACAGATAGCAATCAGCCCCAGCATTTT. As protein: CASSPGTDSNQPQHF.

This clonotype has a handful of counts. V is TRBV29-1 and J is TRBJ2-3; possible D gene TRBD2, 6 bases. V was cut by 4 bases and J by 2 bases, with 16 bases left in between. CDR3 length equals 15 residues. Germline V gene lookup returns CDR1 SQVTM and CDR2 ANQGSEA. CDR3 coding DNA: TGCAGCGTTGCCGGGGGACCCTATTCCACAGATACGCAGTATTTT. As protein: CSVAGGPYSTDTQYF.

This clonotype appeared many times. J is TRBJ2-5 and V is TRBV10-3; TRBD1 aligns across 9 bases. This CDR3 has 16 amino acids. Germline CDR1 is ENHRY and CDR2 is SYGVKD. Trimming removed 2 bases from V and 9 bases from J; junction bases left unmatched: 13. CDR3 amino acids: CAISEGTGRTKSPQYF. The CDR3 bases are TGTGCCATCAGTGAGGGGACAGGGCGTACTAAGAGTCCCCAGTACTTC.

There are a few counts of this clonotype. CDR3 protein: CASSPLAGGLFDYEQYF. As DNA, the CDR3 is TGTGCCAGCTCACCCCTAGCGGGAGGGCTCTTCGACTACGAGCAGTACTTC. V usage is TRBV18 and J usage is TRBJ2-7, with 12 positions matching TRBD2. Germline trimming cut 3 bases from V and 3 bases from J; bases unmatched to any gene: 9. The germline V gene has CDR1 KGHSH and CDR2 LQKENI. The CDR3 contains 17 residues.

This clonotype came up a few times. V gene TRBV20-1 combines with J gene TRBJ2-5; D not certain. This CDR3 has 14 residues. CDR1 is DFQATT, CDR2 SNEGSKA, per germline (reference sequence). V was trimmed by 3 bases and J by 5 bases, leaving 16 bases between them. CDR3 coding DNA: TGCAGTGCTAGTCCCGGAAAGGGTGTGGAGACCCAGTACTTC. It encodes CSASPGKGVETQYF.

V usage is TRBV4-1 and J usage is TRBJ1-4; D is unresolved. Germline CDR1 is MGHRA and CDR2 is YSYEKL. The V end was cut by 2 bases, the J end by 7 bases, with 14 bases between. There are 15 residues in the CDR3. The CDR3 here is CASSQQPALGEKLFF. The CDR3 DNA is TGCGCCAGCAGCCAACAACCGGCTCTAGGTGAAAAACTGTTTTTT.

The chain joins TRBV24-1 to TRBJ1-5; no clear D. This CDR3 region has 13 residues. V lost 5 bases to trimming and J lost 5 bases, with 9 bases between them. Germline V gene lookup returns CDR1 KGHDR and CDR2 SFDVKD. The CDR3 sequence: CATSGSGYQPQHF. CDR3 coding DNA: TGTGCCACCAGTGGCTCGGGGTATCAGCCCCAGCATTTT.

This clonotype was counted a few times. V and J are TRBV7-3 and TRBJ2-7, with 9 bases identical to TRBD2. This CDR3 has 16 amino acids. CDR1 SGHTA and CDR2 FQGTGA come from the germline V gene. Trimming at V came to 2 bases and at J to 2 bases, leaving 7 bases not matched to a gene. CDR3 coding DNA: TGTGCCAGCAGCTTAGGGTCTAGCGGGACCCCCTACGAGCAGTACTTC. Translated, it gives CASSLGSSGTPYEQYF.

The V call is TRBV11-2, the J call TRBJ2-1; 11 bases agree with TRBD1. Trimming took 4 bases from V and 7 from J; bases not matched to a gene: 6. CDR1 and CDR2 from the germline V gene are SGHAT and FQNNGV. This CDR3 has 15 amino acids. The CDR3 spells CASSSDRGLGNEQFF. DNA of the CDR3: TGTGCCAGCAGCTCGGACAGGGGGCTGGGGAATGAGCAGTTCTTC.

The CDR3 region is CASSTGPTDTQYF. The CDR3 bases are TGTGCCAGTAGCACCGGGCCCACAGATACGCAGTATTTT. This chain uses TRBV19 with TRBJ2-3; D gene ambiguous. This CDR3 spans 13 amino acids. V was shortened by 6 bases and J by 2 bases, with 9 bases between the two germline ends. CDR1 and CDR2 (germline): LNHDA, SQIVND (reference sequence).

In this sample, this clonotype turned up many times. The chain combines TRBV6-5 with TRBJ2-5; weak D call: TRBD1 (6 bases). The CDR3 has 14 amino acids. Trimming cost V 0 bases and J 5 bases, with 10 bases left between them. Germline CDR1 reads MNHEY; CDR2 reads SVGAGI. The DNA of the CDR3 is TGTGCCAGCAGTTACTCCCAGGGGTTGGAGACCCAGTACTTC. It is translated as CASSYSQGLETQYF.

This clonotype has more than one count but fewer than ten. V usage is TRBV11-2 and J usage is TRBJ1-4; no firm D call. Trimming took 0 bases from V and 6 from J, leaving 2 bases between them. CDR3 length equals 12 residues. Germline V lookup: CDR1 SGHAT, CDR2 FQNNGV. CDR3 region: CASSLDYEKLFF. CDR3 DNA sequence: TGTGCCAGCAGCTTAGACTATGAAAAACTGTTTTTT. The whole variable domain, remainder taken from reference TRBV11-2 and TRBJ1-4, is EAGVAQSPRYKIIEKRQSVAFWCNPISGHATLYWYQQILGQGPKLLIQFQNNGVVDDSQLPKDRFSAERLKGVDSTLKIQPAKLEDSAVYLCASSLDYEKLFFGSGTQLSVL.

This clonotype came up once. The CDR3 reads CASSLRRDRLFEQYF. For the CDR3, the DNA is TGTGCCAGCAGCCTCCGCCGGGACAGACTTTTTGAGCAGTACTTC. The chain is built from TRBV7-8 and TRBJ2-7; TRBD1 matches 7 bases. V shed 5 bases and J 7 bases; nucleotides not matched to a gene: 14. The CDR3 has 15 residues. Germline loops: CDR1 SGHVS, CDR2 FQNEAQ.

The chain recombines TRBV28 with TRBJ1-5; a weak D match, TRBD1 (5 bases). CDR3 length: 16 amino acids. The germline CDR1 and CDR2 sequences are MDHEN and SYDVKM. Between the trimmed V and J ends, which lost 0 bases and 3 bases, there was a span of 12 bases. The CDR3 DNA sequence: TGTGCCAGCAGTTTATGGGGAGACAGTACCAATCAGCCCCAGCATTTT. Translating it yields CASSLWGDSTNQPQHF.